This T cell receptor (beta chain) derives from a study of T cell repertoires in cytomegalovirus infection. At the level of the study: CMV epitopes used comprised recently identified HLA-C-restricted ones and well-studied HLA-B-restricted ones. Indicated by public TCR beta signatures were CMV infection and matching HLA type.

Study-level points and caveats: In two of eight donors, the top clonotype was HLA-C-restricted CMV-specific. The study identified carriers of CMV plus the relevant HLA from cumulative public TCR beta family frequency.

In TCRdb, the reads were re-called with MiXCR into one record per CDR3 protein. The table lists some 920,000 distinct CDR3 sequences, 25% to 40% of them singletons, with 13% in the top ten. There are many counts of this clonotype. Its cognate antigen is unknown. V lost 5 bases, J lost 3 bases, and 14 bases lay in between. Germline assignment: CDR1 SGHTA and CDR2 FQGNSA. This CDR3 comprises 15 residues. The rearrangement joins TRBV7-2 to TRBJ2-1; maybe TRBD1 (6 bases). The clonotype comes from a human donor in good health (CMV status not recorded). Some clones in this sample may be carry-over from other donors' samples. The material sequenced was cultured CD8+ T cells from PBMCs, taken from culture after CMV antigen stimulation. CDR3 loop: CASSLSGHYYNEQFF. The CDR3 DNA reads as TGTGCCAGCAGCCTCTCGGGACACTACTACAATGAGCAGTTCTTC.